Reported below is one T cell receptor (beta chain). In the same sample, other DNA sequences code for this CDR3. The CDR3 extends over 12 amino acids. Germline V gene sequence: CDR1 SEHNR, CDR2 FQNEAQ (reference sequence). Deletions cut 5 bases from V and 0 bases from J, with 4 bases between. Patients with autoimmune history or systemic immunosuppression were excluded. Sequenced by immunoSEQ multiplex PCR; TCRdb stores in-frame clones only, minus some. In the table there are around 43,000 clones, 86% of which are singletons. The entry originates in a study of OX40 agonist ivuxolimab in advanced cancers.

The chain combines TRBV7-9 with TRBJ1-1, with D hard to call. This receptor was identified in an adult with an advanced solid tumor such as melanoma, head and neck, liver or kidney cancer. The specimen was CD4+ or CD8+ T cells sorted from blood, collected in a trial of the OX40 agonist ivuxolimab. This CDR3 is CASSPMNTEAFF. The DNA for the CDR3 is TGTGCCAGCAGCCCAATGAACACTGAAGCTTTCTTT.